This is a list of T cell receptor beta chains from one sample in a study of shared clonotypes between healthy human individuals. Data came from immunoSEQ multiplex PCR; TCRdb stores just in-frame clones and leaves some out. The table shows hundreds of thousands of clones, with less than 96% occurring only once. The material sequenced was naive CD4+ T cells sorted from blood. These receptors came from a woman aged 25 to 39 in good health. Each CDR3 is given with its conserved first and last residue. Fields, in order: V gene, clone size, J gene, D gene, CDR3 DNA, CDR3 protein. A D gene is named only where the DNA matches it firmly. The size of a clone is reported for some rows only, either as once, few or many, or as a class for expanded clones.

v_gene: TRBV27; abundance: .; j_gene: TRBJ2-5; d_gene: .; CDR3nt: TGTGCCAGCAGTTTAGTGGGGGTCAAAGAGACCCAGTACTTC; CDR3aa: CASSLVGVKETQYF
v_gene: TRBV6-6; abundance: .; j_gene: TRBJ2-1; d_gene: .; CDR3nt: TGTGCCAGCAGTTCCCCTGGGGTTAATGAGCAGTTCTTC; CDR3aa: CASSSPGVNEQFF
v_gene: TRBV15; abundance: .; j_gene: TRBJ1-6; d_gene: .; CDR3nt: TGTGCCACCAGCAGAGATACAGAGAATTCACCCCTCCACTTT; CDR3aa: CATSRDTENSPLHF
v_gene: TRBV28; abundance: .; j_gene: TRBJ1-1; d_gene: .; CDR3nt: TGTGCCAGCAGTTTACCCAGGGAACGGGACACTGAAGCTTTCTTT; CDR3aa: CASSLPRERDTEAFF
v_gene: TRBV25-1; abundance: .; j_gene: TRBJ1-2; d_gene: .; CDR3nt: TGTGCCAGCAGTAGGGTTGACTATGGCTACACCTTC; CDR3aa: CASSRVDYGYTF
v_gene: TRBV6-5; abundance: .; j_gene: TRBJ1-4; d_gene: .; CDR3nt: TGTGCCAGCAGTTCCCAGTTGGTGGGGAGTAGGGAAAAACTGTTTTTT; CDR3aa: CASSSQLVGSREKLFF
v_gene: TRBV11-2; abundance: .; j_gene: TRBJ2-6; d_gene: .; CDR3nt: TGTGCCAGCAGTGGGACACTGCCCTCTGGGGCCAACGTCCTGACTTTC; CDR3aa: CASSGTLPSGANVLTF
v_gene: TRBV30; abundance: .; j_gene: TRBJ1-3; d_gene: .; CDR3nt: TGTGCCTGGAGTAGGGACCGCTCTGGAAACACCATATATTTT; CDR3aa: CAWSRDRSGNTIYF
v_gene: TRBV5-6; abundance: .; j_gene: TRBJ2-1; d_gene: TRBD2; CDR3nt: TGTGCCAGCAGCTTGCCTAGCGGCTACAATGAGCAGTTCTTC; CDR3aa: CASSLPSGYNEQFF
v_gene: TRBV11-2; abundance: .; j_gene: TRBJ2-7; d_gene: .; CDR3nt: TGTGCCAGCACACAAACTAACGACATCGCCTACGAGCAGTACTTC; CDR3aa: CASTQTNDIAYEQYF
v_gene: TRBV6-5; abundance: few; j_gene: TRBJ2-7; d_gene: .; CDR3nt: TGTGCCAGCAGTTCTCCCCTCGAGCAGTACTTC; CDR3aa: CASSSPLEQYF
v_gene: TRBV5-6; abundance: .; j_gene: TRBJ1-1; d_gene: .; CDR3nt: TGTGCCAGCAGCCCCCTCTGGACGGTGAACACTGAAGCTTTCTTT; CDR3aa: CASSPLWTVNTEAFF
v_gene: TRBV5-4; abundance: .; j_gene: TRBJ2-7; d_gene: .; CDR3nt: TGTGCCAGCAGCCGCGGTTCAGGGGTTACTTACTACGAGCAGTACTTC; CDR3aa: CASSRGSGVTYYEQYF
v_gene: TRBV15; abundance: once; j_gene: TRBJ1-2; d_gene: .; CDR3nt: TGTGCCACCAGCAGAGATGTAGGCCCCCTCGCGCGTGGCTACACCTTC; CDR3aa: CATSRDVGPLARGYTF
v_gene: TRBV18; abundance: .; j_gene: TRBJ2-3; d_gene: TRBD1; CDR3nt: TGTGCCAGCTCACCTAGGGACAGTAGCACAGATACGCAGTATTTT; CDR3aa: CASSPRDSSTDTQYF
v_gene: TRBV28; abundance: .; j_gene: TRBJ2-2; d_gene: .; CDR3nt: TGTGCCAGCAGTTTAGGTGGGGCATACACCGGGGAGCTGTTTTTT; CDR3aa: CASSLGGAYTGELFF
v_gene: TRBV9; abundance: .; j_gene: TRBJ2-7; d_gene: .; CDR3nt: TGTGCCAGCAGCCGAGGGGGGACAACCATTAGCTACGAGCAGTACTTC; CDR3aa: CASSRGGTTISYEQYF
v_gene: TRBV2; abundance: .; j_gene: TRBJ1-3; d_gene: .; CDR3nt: TGTGCCAGCAATAATGGCGTAGGAAACACCATATATTTT; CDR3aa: CASNNGVGNTIYF
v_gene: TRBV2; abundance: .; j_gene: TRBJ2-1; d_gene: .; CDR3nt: TGTGCCAGCAGTGACAGAGGACGGACCGATGAGCAGTTCTTC; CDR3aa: CASSDRGRTDEQFF
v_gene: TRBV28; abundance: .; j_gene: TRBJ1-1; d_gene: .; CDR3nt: TGTGCCAGCACCCGCCGGGGGAACACTGAAGCTTTCTTT; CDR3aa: CASTRRGNTEAFF
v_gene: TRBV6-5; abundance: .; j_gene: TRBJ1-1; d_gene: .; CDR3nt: TGTGCCAGCAGTTATGATTCCCGATTGGCTTTCTTT; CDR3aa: CASSYDSRLAFF
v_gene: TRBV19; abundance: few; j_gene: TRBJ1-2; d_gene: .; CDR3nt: TGTGCCAGTAGTATCTCAGGTTTTAACTATGGCTACACCTTC; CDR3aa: CASSISGFNYGYTF
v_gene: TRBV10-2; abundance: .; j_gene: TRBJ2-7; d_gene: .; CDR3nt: TGCGCCAGCAGATCCGGGACCGCCCGATACGAGCAGTACTTC; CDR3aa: CASRSGTARYEQYF
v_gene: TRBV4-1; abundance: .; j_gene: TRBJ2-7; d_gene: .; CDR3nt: TGCGCCAGCAGCCAAGATGGGGCCCCCCGCTCCTACGAGCAGTACTTC; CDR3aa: CASSQDGAPRSYEQYF
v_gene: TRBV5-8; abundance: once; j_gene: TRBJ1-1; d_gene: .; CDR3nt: TGTGCCAGCAGCTTGGGGGTAGGGGTTCGGACTGAAGCTTTCTTT; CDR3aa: CASSLGVGVRTEAFF
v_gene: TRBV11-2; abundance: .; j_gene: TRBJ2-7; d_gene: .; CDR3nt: TGTGCCAGCAGCTCACCAAAGGGGAGACAGAGCCTCGAGCAGTACTTC; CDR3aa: CASSSPKGRQSLEQYF
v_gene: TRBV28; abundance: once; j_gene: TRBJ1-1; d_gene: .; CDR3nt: TGTGCCAGCAGTGCCGACTTTTTTGGGGGTAGGGAAGCTTTCTTT; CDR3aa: CASSADFFGGREAFF
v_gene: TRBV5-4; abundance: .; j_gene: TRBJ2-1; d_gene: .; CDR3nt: TGTGCCAGCAGCTTGGACCCGACCGGTCTAGGGGAGCAGTTCTTC; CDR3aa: CASSLDPTGLGEQFF
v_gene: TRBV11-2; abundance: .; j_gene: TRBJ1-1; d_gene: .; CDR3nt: TGTGCCAGCAGCTCAAAATGGGGAGCTCGGCGAGCTTTCTTT; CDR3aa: CASSSKWGARRAFF
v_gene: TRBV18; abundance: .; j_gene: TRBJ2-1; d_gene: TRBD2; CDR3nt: TGTGCCAGCTCACCCCGGACTAGCGGGTACAATGAGCAGTTCTTC; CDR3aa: CASSPRTSGYNEQFF
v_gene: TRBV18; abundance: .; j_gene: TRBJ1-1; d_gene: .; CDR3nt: TGTGCCAGCTCACCACAAGATAACACTGAAGCTTTCTTT; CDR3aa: CASSPQDNTEAFF
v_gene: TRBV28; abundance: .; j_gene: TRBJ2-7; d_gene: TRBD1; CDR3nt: TGTGCCAGCAGTTTCCGACAGGGGGCCAGGCCCTACGAGCAGTACTTC; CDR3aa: CASSFRQGARPYEQYF